The 20 T cell receptor beta chains in this list originate from one sample, sequenced in a study of beta chain features in type 1 diabetes. Every isolated RNA sample was fully reverse transcribed, so sequencing captured expressed TCRB transcripts. Only in-frame clones appear in the TCRdb table, and some are missing; sequencing was by immunoSEQ multiplex PCR. The sample includes some 150,000 clones, over 8.5% seen only once; the top ten take about 2.1%. The sequenced sample was central memory CD4+ T cells from blood. These receptors were obtained from a man between 18 and 35 years old in good health.

This clone has only a few counts. This chain joins TRBV7-3 and TRBJ2-7; 9 bases align to TRBD2. CDR1 and CDR2 from the germline V gene are SGHTA and FQGTGA. V dropped 2 bases and J dropped 3; count of bases not matched to a gene: 8. This CDR3 spans 16 amino acids. The chain's CDR3 is CASSLDRSGGYYEQYF. Written as DNA, the CDR3 is TGTGCCAGCAGCTTAGACCGCAGCGGGGGGTACTACGAGCAGTACTTC. Using reference TRBV7-3 and TRBJ2-7 for the parts outside the CDR3, the full variable domain is GAGVSQTPSNKVTEKGKYVELRCDPISGHTALYWYRQSLGQGPEFLIYFQGTGAADDSGLPNDRFFAVRPEGSVSTLKIQRTERGDSAVYLCASSLDRSGGYYEQYFGPGTRLTVT.

This clone was seen a few times. The genes are TRBV9 and TRBJ2-1, with 7 positions matching TRBD2. The CDR3 covers 16 residues. The germline gives CDR1 SGDLS, CDR2 YYNGEE. Trimming removed 1 base from V and 0 bases from J; junction bases left unmatched: 4. The CDR3 spells CASSVSSGFSYNEQFF. The CDR3 DNA reads as TGTGCCAGCAGCGTATCTAGCGGATTCTCCTACAATGAGCAGTTCTTC.

The rearrangement joins TRBV7-2 to TRBJ2-5; TRBD1 aligns across 7 bases. J gave up 5 bases and V 4 bases, and 10 bases lay outside the gene matches. The CDR3 is 15 amino acids. Germline values: CDR1 SGHTA, CDR2 FQGNSA. The CDR3 sequence: CASSSSGTALETQYF. As DNA, the CDR3 is TGTGCCAGCAGCTCATCCGGGACAGCTCTGGAGACCCAGTACTTC.

The chain couples TRBV14 to TRBJ1-1; D unresolved. V was trimmed by 3 bases and J by 1 base, leaving 9 bases between them. The germline V gene has CDR1 SGHDN and CDR2 FVKESK. The CDR3 sequence is 14 residues long. The CDR3 sequence is CASSHRTGNTEAFF. As DNA, the CDR3 is TGTGCCAGCAGCCATCGGACGGGGAACACTGAAGCTTTCTTT.

This clone was counted between two and nine times. The rearrangement links TRBV29-1 to TRBJ2-1, with D possibly being TRBD1 or TRBD2 (6 bases each). V was clipped by 5 bases and J by 7 bases, with 15 bases between them. Germline CDR1 SQVTM, CDR2 ANQGSEA. The CDR3 totals 13 residues. The CDR3 here is CSVPSAGQNEQFF. CDR3 bases: TGCAGCGTTCCTTCGGCGGGACAAAATGAGCAGTTCTTC.

The sample holds many counts of this clone. The genes are TRBV2 and TRBJ1-2; 9 nucleotides match TRBD1. The length of the CDR3 is 14 residues. Trimming removed 6 bases from V and 5 bases from J; junction bases left unmatched: 7. Germline V CDR1 and CDR2: SNHLY, FYNNEI. The CDR3 coding sequence is TGTGCCAGCAGCCCTGGACAGGGGAATTATGGCTACACCTTC. Amino acid sequence: CASSPGQGNYGYTF.

This sequence joins TRBV6-5 and TRBJ2-2; a weak D match, TRBD2 (5 bases). V lost 8 bases and J lost 4, with 11 bases in between. CDR1 MNHEY and CDR2 SVGAGI come from the germline V gene. The CDR3 is 13 residues long. CDR3 DNA sequence: TGTGCCAGCTGGAGGTCAGGCACCGGGGAGCTGTTTTTT. Protein product: CASWRSGTGELFF.

This clone was recorded a few times. The chain couples TRBV7-9 to TRBJ2-7, with D uncertain. In germline, CDR1 is SEHNR, CDR2 FQNEAQ (reference sequence). This CDR3 region has 11 residues. Deletions cut 1 base from V and 8 bases from J, with 6 bases between. The chain's CDR3 is CASSLEAQQYF. The CDR3 DNA reads as TGTGCCAGCAGCTTAGAGGCGCAGCAGTACTTC.

J is TRBJ2-4 and V is TRBV5-1; D not resolved. V shed 0 bases and J shed 4 bases, with 2 bases lying between them. This CDR3 contains 12 residues. Germline V gene data show CDR1 as SGHRS and CDR2 as YFSETQ. The CDR3 coding sequence is TGCGCCAGCAGCTTGGGGAAAAACATTCAGTACTTC. This sequence encodes CASSLGKNIQYF.

The chain combines TRBV7-9 with TRBJ2-5, with unresolved D. This CDR3 has 13 amino acids. The ends were cut back, 1 base at V and 6 bases at J, with 9 bases in the middle. CDR1 and CDR2 from the germline V gene are SEHNR and FQNEAQ (reference sequence). CDR3 loop: CASSLESKQTQYF. The DNA of the CDR3 is TGTGCCAGCAGCTTAGAATCTAAACAGACCCAGTACTTC.

The chain joins TRBV5-1 to TRBJ2-2; D is perhaps TRBD2 (7 bases). V was pared by 0 bases and J by 2 bases, with 14 bases between. CDR1 and CDR2 from the germline V gene are SGHRS and YFSETQ. This CDR3 region has 17 residues. In DNA, the CDR3 is TGCGCCAGCAGCTTGGTACAGGGAGCGGGAAACACCGGGGAGCTGTTTTTT. As protein: CASSLVQGAGNTGELFF.

This clone has a handful of counts. The chain joins TRBV4-2 to TRBJ2-1; the D gene is possibly TRBD2 (6 bases). There are 14 residues in the CDR3. V was trimmed by 1 base and J by 8 bases, leaving 12 bases between them. The germline V gene encodes CDR1 LGHNA and CDR2 YNFKEQ. The CDR3 here is CASSQGPGVDEQFF. CDR3 DNA: TGTGCCAGCAGCCAAGGTCCGGGGGTCGATGAGCAGTTCTTC.

This clone was counted at least ten times. The V call is TRBV14, the J call TRBJ1-1; D is possibly TRBD1 (6 bases). CDR1 is SGHDN and CDR2 is FVKESK in the germline V gene. V lost 4 bases to trimming and J lost 6 bases, with 15 bases between them. The CDR3 totals 14 residues. The CDR3 loop is CASSPGTGRSEAFF. In DNA, the CDR3 is TGTGCCAGCAGCCCGGGAACAGGGAGGTCTGAAGCTTTCTTT.

This clone was seen a few times. The chain recombines TRBV13 with TRBJ2-1; perhaps TRBD2 as D (5 bases). The CDR3 is made up of 14 amino acids. Germline CDR1 and CDR2: PRHDT and FYEKMQ (reference sequence). Trimming pared 3 bases from V and 9 bases from J, leaving 15 bases between. CDR3 residues: CASSFRTERTEQFF. For the CDR3, the DNA is TGTGCCAGCAGCTTTAGGACCGAGCGGACTGAGCAGTTCTTC.

This chain connects TRBV10-3 to TRBJ1-2; D is unclear. Trimming stripped 6 bases from V and 4 bases from J, with 9 bases between. Germline V gene data show CDR1 as ENHRY and CDR2 as SYGVKD. This CDR3 has 12 residues. The CDR3 DNA reads TGTGCCATCAGCGGCAGTCTCTATGGCTACACCTTC. Translating gives CAISGSLYGYTF.

The V call is TRBV4-2, the J call TRBJ2-5; no definite D call. Looked up from germline, CDR1 is LGHNA and CDR2 is YNFKEQ. There are 15 residues in the CDR3. Trimming removed 0 bases at V and 4 bases at J, with 12 bases between. Written as DNA, the CDR3 is TGTGCCAGCAGCCAAGATCCGTTTATAATAGAGACCCAGTACTTC. It codes for CASSQDPFIIETQYF.

The chain is built from TRBV28 and TRBJ2-4; tentatively, D is TRBD2 (6 bases). V was trimmed by 5 bases and J by 10 bases, leaving 9 bases between them. Per the germline V gene, CDR1 is MDHEN and CDR2 is SYDVKM. The CDR3 extends over 11 amino acids. CDR3 region: CASSVGRIQYF. CDR3 coding DNA: TGTGCCAGCAGTGTGGGGAGGATTCAGTACTTC.

This clone has only a few counts. The chain uses TRBV2 and TRBJ2-2, with D perhaps assigned TRBD1 or TRBD2 (5 bases each). V was clipped by 8 bases and J by 4 bases, with 17 bases between them. Looked up from germline, CDR1 is SNHLY and CDR2 is FYNNEI. This CDR3 contains 15 residues. The CDR3 bases are TGTGCCAGCGGCGAGGCCGGGGCTAGCACCGGGGAGCTGTTTTTT. Protein sequence: CASGEAGASTGELFF.

The genes are TRBV9 and TRBJ1-2; no clear D gene. Germline V CDR1 and CDR2: SGDLS, YYNGEE. The V end lost 3 bases, the J end lost 3 bases, and 12 bases lay between the germline ends. This CDR3 contains 14 residues. The CDR3 sequence: CASSADDGYYGYTF. CDR3 DNA: TGTGCCAGCAGCGCGGATGACGGCTACTATGGCTACACCTTC.

This chain joins TRBV6-1 and TRBJ1-6, with TRBD1 as a possible D gene (6 bases). The CDR3 is 13 amino acids. The ends were cut back, 5 bases at V and 12 bases at J, with 14 bases in the middle. Germline CDR1 is MNHNS and CDR2 is SASEGT. CDR3 in amino acids: CASSTRDILPLHF. The CDR3 DNA reads TGTGCCAGCAGTACCCGGGACATTCTACCCCTCCACTTT.